The clone carrying this T cell receptor beta chain was counted between two and nine times. Antigen unknown. These data come from a study of T cell repertoires in cytomegalovirus infection. Study information: Selected CMV epitopes included recently identified HLA-C-restricted ones as well as well-studied HLA-B-restricted ones. Indications of both CMV infection and matching HLA type were provided by public TCR beta signatures.

The CDR3 runs 16 residues. Germline V CDR1 and CDR2: KGHDR, SFDVKD. Trimming shortened V by 4 bases and J by 10 bases, and 19 bases separated the two germline ends. One entry per CDR3 protein results from TCRdb running MiXCR on the reads. The repertoire includes 900,000 to 950,000 distinct CDR3 sequences, less than 40% of them detected once, and over 12% sits in the top ten. Findings of the study overall: Across the ex vivo response, the dominant clonotypes were HLA-C-restricted CMV-specific TCR beta clonotypes.

The source material was cultured CD8+ T cells from PBMCs, sampled from culture after CMV antigen stimulation. The chain has TRBV24-1 and TRBJ1-6; no clear D gene. The origin of this receptor is a human donor in good health (CMV status not recorded). Some clones in this sample may be carry-over from other donors' samples. CDR3 in DNA: TGTGCCACCAGTGACCCTTGCGGGGTCGCGCAATCACCCCTCCACTTT. Protein: CATSDPCGVAQSPLHF.